This TCR beta chain was recovered during a study of blood T cells in healthy people across ages. The study, taken as a whole, reports: Getting older went along with TCR beta diversity per million T cells dropping roughly linearly.

V lost 2 bases to trimming and J lost 5 bases, with 11 bases between them. Germline CDR1 SEHNR, CDR2 FQNEAQ (reference sequence). The CDR3 loop spans 14 amino acids. This clonotype was seen ten or more times. Its antigen is currently unknown. For the second PCR, which ran for about 7 to 12 cycles, a sample-barcoded 5' primer and a J-beta primer mix were used. TCRdb re-called the 5' RACE reads with MiXCR, one entry per CDR3 protein. The sample holds 1.5 million to 2 million distinct CDR3 sequences, approximately 30% seen once. The chain joins TRBV7-9 to TRBJ2-3; D is perhaps TRBD2 (5 bases). The sequence was collected from a woman younger than 45 in good health. Sequencing was performed on blood. This CDR3 is CASSLSSGGDTQYF. In nucleotides, the CDR3 is TGTGCCAGCAGCTTATCCTCCGGAGGAGATACGCAGTATTTT. The variable domain in full, completed from reference TRBV7-9 and TRBJ2-3, reads DTGVSQNPRHKITKRGQNVTFRCDPISEHNRLYWYRQTLGQGPEFLTYFQNEAQLEKSRLLSDRFSAERPKGSFSTLEIQRTEQGDSAMYLCASSLSSGGDTQYFGPGTRLTVL.